One T cell receptor (beta chain) is described in this entry. The antigen remains unidentified. The second PCR ran about 6 to 11 cycles with a sample-barcoded 5' primer and J-beta primers. TCRdb re-derived calls from the 5' RACE reads in MiXCR, one entry per CDR3 protein. The data show 1.5 million to 2 million distinct CDR3 sequences, roughly 27% seen once. This specimen comes from a study of blood T cells in healthy people across ages. Overall study findings and caveats: Long-lived donors carried more naive CD4+ cells and greater diversity than aged donors.

Germline V gene data show CDR1 as MDHEN and CDR2 as SYDVKM. CDR3 length: 16 amino acids. The germline V and J ends were trimmed by 6 bases and 0 bases, with 17 bases remaining between them. Roughly 10 milliliters of peripheral blood were drawn from each donor. PBMCs numbering at least 7 million were isolated per sample. This TCR derives from a woman aged 25 to 39 in good health. This chain joins TRBV28 and TRBJ1-1; no clear D gene. The specimen sequenced was blood. CDR3 DNA sequence: TGTGCCAGCAGACCTACGGGCCGCAGCCTGAACACTGAAGCTTTCTTT. Amino acids: CASRPTGRSLNTEAFF.